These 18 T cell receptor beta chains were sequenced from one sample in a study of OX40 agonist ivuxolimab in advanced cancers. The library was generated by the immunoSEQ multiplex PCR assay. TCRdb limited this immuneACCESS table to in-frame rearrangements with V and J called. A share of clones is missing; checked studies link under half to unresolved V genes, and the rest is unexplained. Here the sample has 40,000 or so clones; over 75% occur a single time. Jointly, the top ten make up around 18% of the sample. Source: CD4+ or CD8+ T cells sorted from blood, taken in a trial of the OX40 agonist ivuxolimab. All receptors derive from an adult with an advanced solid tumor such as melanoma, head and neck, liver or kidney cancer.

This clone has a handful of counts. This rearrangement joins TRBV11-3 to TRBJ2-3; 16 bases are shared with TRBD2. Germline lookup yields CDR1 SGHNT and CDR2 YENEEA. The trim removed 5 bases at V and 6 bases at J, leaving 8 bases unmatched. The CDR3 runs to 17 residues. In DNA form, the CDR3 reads TGTGCCAGCAGCCCTGGGACTAGCGGGGGGGCCGGGGATACGCAGTATTTT. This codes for CASSPGTSGGAGDTQYF. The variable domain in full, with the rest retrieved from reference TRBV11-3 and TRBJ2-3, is EAGVVQSPRYKIIEKKQPVAFWCNPISGHNTLYWYLQNLGQGPELLIRYENEEAVDDSQLPKDRFSAERLKGVDSTLKIQPAELGDSAVYLCASSPGTSGGAGDTQYFGPGTRLTVL.

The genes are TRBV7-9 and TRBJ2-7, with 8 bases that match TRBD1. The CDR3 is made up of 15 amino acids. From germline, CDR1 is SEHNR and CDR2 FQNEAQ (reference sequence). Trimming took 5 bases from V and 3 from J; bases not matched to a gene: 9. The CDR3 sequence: CASSTRDRRNYEQYF. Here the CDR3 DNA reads TGTGCCAGCAGCACCCGGGACAGGAGAAACTACGAGCAGTACTTC.

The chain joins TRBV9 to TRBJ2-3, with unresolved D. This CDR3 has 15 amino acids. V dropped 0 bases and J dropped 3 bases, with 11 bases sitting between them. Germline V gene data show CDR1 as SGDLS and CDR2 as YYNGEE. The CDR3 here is CASSVAGSLTDTQYF. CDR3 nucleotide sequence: TGTGCCAGCAGCGTAGCTGGCAGTTTGACAGATACGCAGTATTTT.

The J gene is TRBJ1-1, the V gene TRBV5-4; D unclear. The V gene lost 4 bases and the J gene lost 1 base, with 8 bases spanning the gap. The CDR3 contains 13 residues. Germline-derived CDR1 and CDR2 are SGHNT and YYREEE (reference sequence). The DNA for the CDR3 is TGTGCCAGCAGCATCTCCGGGAACACTGAAGCTTTCTTT. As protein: CASSISGNTEAFF.

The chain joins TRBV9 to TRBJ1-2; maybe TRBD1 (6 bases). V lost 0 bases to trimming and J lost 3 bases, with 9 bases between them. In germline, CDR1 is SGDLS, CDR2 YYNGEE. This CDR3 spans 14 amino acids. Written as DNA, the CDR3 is TGTGCCAGCAGCGTAGATGCAGGGGACTATGGCTACACCTTC. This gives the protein CASSVDAGDYGYTF.

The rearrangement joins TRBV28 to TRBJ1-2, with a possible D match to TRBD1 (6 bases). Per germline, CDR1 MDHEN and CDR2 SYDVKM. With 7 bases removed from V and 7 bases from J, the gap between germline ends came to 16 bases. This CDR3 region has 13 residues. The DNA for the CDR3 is TGTGCCAGCAAACGGGGGGGGCTTGGTGGCTACACCTTC. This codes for CASKRGGLGGYTF.

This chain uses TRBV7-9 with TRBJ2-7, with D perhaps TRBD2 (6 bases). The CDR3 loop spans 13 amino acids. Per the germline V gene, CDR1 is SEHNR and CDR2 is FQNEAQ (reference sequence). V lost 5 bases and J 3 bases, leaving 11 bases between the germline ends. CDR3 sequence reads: CASSVPGGYEQYF. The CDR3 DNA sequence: TGTGCCAGCAGCGTTCCCGGGGGCTACGAGCAGTACTTC.

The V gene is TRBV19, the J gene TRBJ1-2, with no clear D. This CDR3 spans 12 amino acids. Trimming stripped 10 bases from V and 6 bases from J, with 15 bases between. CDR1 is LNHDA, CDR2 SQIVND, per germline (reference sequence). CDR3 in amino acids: CATTSLENGYTF. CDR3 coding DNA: TGTGCCACTACGAGCCTAGAAAATGGCTACACCTTC.

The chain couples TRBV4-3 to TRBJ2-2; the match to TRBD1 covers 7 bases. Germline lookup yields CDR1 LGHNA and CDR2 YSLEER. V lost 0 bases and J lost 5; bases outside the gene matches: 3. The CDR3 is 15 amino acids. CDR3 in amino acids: CASSQEGRGTGELFF. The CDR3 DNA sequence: TGCGCCAGCAGCCAAGAAGGCAGGGGGACCGGGGAGCTGTTTTTT.

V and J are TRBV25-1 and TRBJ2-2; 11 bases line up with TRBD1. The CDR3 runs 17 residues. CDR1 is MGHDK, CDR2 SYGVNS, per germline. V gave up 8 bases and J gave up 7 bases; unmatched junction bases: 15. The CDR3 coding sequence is TGTGCCAGCCTGGCACCCCCGGGACAGGGGGAGGGCGGGGAGCTGTTTTTT. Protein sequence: CASLAPPGQGEGGELFF.

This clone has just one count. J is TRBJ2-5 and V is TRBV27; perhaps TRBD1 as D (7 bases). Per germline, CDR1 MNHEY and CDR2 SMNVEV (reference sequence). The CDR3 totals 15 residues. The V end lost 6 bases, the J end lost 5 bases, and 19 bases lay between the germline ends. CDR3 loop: CASSSLTGSGETQYF. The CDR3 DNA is TGTGCCAGCAGCTCCCTGACAGGGAGCGGGGAGACCCAGTACTTC.

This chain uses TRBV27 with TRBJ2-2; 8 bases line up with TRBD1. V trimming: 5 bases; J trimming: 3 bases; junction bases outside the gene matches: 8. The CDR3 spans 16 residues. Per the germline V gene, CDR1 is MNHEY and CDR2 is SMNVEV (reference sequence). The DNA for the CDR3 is TGTGCCAGCAGTCCGGACAGGGAGAAGGACACCGGGGAGCTGTTTTTT. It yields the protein CASSPDREKDTGELFF.

DNA of the CDR3: TGTGCCAGCAGCTTAGACAGGGGCGATGAGCAGTTCTTC. It translates to CASSLDRGDEQFF. The rearrangement links TRBV7-3 to TRBJ2-1; 8 bases line up with TRBD1. This CDR3 is 13 amino acids long. J lost 8 bases, V lost 2 bases, and 2 bases had no gene match. Germline V gene lookup returns CDR1 SGHTA and CDR2 FQGTGA.

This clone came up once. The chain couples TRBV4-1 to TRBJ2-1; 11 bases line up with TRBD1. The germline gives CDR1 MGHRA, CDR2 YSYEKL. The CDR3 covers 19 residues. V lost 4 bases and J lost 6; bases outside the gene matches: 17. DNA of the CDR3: TGCGCCAGCAGCCCCTGGACAGGGGGCTCTGGGCTTGCTGGCAATGAGCAGTTCTTC. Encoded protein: CASSPWTGGSGLAGNEQFF.

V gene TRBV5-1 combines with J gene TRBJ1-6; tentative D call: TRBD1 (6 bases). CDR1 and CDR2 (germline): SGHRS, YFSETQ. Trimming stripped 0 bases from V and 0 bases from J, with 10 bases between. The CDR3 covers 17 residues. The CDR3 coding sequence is TGCGCCAGCAGCTTGGGGACAGCCAGCTCCTATAATTCACCCCTCCACTTT. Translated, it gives CASSLGTASSYNSPLHF.

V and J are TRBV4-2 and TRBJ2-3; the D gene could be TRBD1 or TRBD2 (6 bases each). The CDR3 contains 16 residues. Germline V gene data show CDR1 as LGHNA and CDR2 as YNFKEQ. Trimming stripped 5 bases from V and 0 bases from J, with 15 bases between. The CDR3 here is CASSFLGGASTDTQYF. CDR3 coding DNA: TGTGCCAGCAGCTTCTTGGGGGGCGCTAGCACAGATACGCAGTATTTT.

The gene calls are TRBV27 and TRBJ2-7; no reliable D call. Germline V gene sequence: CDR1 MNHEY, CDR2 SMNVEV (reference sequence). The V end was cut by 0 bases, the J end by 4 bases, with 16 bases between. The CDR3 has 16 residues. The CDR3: CASSLSALGRRYEQYF. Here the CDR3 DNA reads TGTGCCAGCAGTTTATCGGCCCTGGGCAGGCGATACGAGCAGTACTTC.

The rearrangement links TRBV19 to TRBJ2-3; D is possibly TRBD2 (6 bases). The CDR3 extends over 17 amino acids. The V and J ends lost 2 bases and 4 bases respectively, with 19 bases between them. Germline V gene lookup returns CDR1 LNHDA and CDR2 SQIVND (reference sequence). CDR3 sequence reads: CASSIIPQAGGSDTQYF. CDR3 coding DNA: TGTGCCAGTAGTATAATCCCACAGGCCGGGGGTTCAGATACGCAGTATTTT.